Below, 7 T cell receptor beta chains from the same sample are listed, as sequenced in a study of blood T cell repertoires in COVID-19. Clones were read by immunoSEQ multiplex PCR, and TCRdb kept only the in-frame ones, dropping some. In the table there are roughly 110,000 clones, about 82% of which are singletons. Sequenced: peripheral blood. The receptors here all came from an elderly man with COVID-19, enrolled during active disease.

This rearrangement joins TRBV2 to TRBJ1-5; D perhaps matches TRBD1 (5 bases). Trimming removed 3 bases at V and 6 bases at J, with 9 bases between. CDR1 and CDR2 from the germline V gene are SNHLY and FYNNEI. This CDR3 spans 13 amino acids. CDR3 amino acids: CASSDRERQPQHF. The CDR3 nucleotides are TGTGCCAGCAGTGACAGGGAACGTCAGCCCCAGCATTTT.

In its sample, this clone was seen a few times. The rearrangement links TRBV7-9 to TRBJ2-2; 11 nucleotides align to TRBD2. The CDR3 length is 15 residues. After removal of 1 base from V and 6 bases from J, the junction contained 1 base not matched to a gene. Looked up from germline, CDR1 is SEHNR and CDR2 is FQNEAQ (reference sequence). The CDR3 coding sequence is TGTGCCAGCAGCTTAGGACTAGCGGGACCCGGGGAGCTGTTTTTT. Encoded protein: CASSLGLAGPGELFF.

This clone was detected once. The chain has TRBV28 and TRBJ1-4; 7 nucleotides align to TRBD1. V shed 4 bases and J 7 bases; nucleotides not matched to a gene: 9. This CDR3 spans 15 amino acids. CDR1 and CDR2 (germline): MDHEN, SYDVKM. The CDR3 DNA sequence: TGTGCCAGCAGTTCTACAGGGGCCGCGGGTGAAAAACTGTTTTTT. The encoded protein is CASSSTGAAGEKLFF.

The chain has TRBV14 and TRBJ1-2, with a tentative D call TRBD1 (6 bases). Germline CDR1 reads SGHDN; CDR2 reads FVKESK. V lost 4 bases to trimming and J lost 0 bases, with 6 bases between them. This CDR3 has 13 residues. Written as DNA, the CDR3 is TGTGCCAGCAGCCGGGACACTAACTATGGCTACACCTTC. This codes for CASSRDTNYGYTF. Looking up the rest from reference TRBV14 and TRBJ1-2 gives the full variable domain: EAGVTQFPSHSVIEKGQTVTLRCDPISGHDNLYWYRRVMGKEIKFLLHFVKESKQDESGMPNNRFLAERTGGTYSTLKVQPAELEDSGVYFCASSRDTNYGYTFGSGTRLTVV.

This chain connects TRBV7-9 to TRBJ1-5; 9 bases map to TRBD1. CDR1 and CDR2 from the germline V gene are SEHNR and FQNEAQ (reference sequence). Trimming removed 4 bases from V and 7 bases from J; junction bases left unmatched: 2. There are 13 residues in the CDR3. As DNA, the CDR3 is TGTGCCAGCAGCTCGGGACAGGGACAGCCCCAGCATTTT. Translating it yields CASSSGQGQPQHF.

The genes are TRBV5-1 and TRBJ1-4; possible D gene TRBD1, 5 bases. V was pared by 4 bases and J by 10 bases, with 26 bases between. Germline V gene data show CDR1 as SGHRS and CDR2 as YFSETQ. The CDR3 covers 17 residues. The CDR3 region is CASSIGTGGPNSGKLFF. The CDR3, as DNA: TGCGCCAGCAGCATCGGGACTGGAGGGCCGAATTCCGGAAAACTGTTTTTT.

This chain connects TRBV7-8 to TRBJ2-7; D is perhaps TRBD2 (6 bases). The germline V gene has CDR1 SGHVS and CDR2 FQNEAQ. CDR3 size: 15 residues. V was pared by 1 base and J by 3 bases, with 13 bases between. This chain's CDR3 is CASSLVSGLYYEQYF. The CDR3 DNA reads as TGTGCCAGCAGCTTAGTCAGCGGGCTATACTACGAGCAGTACTTC.